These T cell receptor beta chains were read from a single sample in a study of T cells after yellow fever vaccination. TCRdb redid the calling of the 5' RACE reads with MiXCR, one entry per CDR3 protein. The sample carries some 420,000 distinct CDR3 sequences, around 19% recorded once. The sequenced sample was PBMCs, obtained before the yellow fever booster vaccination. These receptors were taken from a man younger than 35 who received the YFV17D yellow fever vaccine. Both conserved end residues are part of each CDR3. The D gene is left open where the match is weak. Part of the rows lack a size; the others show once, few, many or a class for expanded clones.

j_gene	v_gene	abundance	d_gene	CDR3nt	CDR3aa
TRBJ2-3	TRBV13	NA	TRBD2	TGTGCCAGCAGCCTGGGACTAGTGAGCTACACGCAGTATTTT	CASSLGLVSYTQYF
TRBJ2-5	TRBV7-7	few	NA	TGTGCCAGCACCCTCTCTTGGGGGGAGACCCAGTACTTC	CASTLSWGETQYF
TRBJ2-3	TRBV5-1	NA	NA	TGCGCCAGCAGCTTGACTAGCCCAAGTCCAGATACGCAGTATTTT	CASSLTSPSPDTQYF
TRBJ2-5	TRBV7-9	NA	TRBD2	TGTGCCAGCAGCTTTCCCGGGACTAGCGGGGAAGAGACCCAGTACTTC	CASSFPGTSGEETQYF
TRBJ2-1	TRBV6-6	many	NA	TGTGCCAGCACCGAAGGGGGTGAGCAGTTCTTC	CASTEGGEQFF
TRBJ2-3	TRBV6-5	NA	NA	TGTGCCAGCGGACCAACGGGGCGGTCTAGCACAGATACGCAGTATTTT	CASGPTGRSSTDTQYF
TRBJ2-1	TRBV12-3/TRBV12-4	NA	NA	TGTGCCAGCAGTGATAGGGGGAGTGAGCAGTTCTTC	CASSDRGSEQFF
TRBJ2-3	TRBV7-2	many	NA	TGTGCCAGCAGCTTAGAGGAGAGCACAGATACGCAGTATTTT	CASSLEESTDTQYF
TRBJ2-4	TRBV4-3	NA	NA	TGCGCCAGCAGCCAAGATTCCCTGACTAGAGCCAAAAACATTCAGTACTTC	CASSQDSLTRAKNIQYF
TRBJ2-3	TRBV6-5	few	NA	TGTGCCAGCAGTTACCTCTCCCGTGGGGGCAACACAGATACGCAGTATTTT	CASSYLSRGGNTDTQYF
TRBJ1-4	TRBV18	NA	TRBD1	TGTGCCAGCTCTCGGGACAGCAATGAAAAACTGTTTTTT	CASSRDSNEKLFF
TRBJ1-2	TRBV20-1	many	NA	TGCAGTGCTAGAGCCTTTCAGGAGACATATGGCTACACCTTC	CSARAFQETYGYTF
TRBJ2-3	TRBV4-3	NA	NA	TGCGCCAGCAGCCAAGATCGGTGGTCAGATACGCAGTATTTT	CASSQDRWSDTQYF